This T cell receptor beta chain was identified during a study of radiation and T cells in renal cell carcinoma. Trimming cost V 0 bases and J 4 bases, with 9 bases left between them. Germline V gene data show CDR1 as SGHRS and CDR2 as YFSETQ. This CDR3 spans 14 amino acids. Time point in this sample: baseline pretreatment blood. The treatment: 15 Gy SBRT to primary tumor, nephrectomy 4 weeks later. After SBRT, blood was collected at 2 and 4 weeks, plus baseline. In the case of this clone: What it recognizes is unknown.

Profiled with immunoSEQ multiplex PCR; TCRdb holds only in-frame clones, not every one. The sample includes about 91,000 clones, 82% of them seen just once. Points from the study as a whole: Pretreatment tumor biopsies were lacking, so baseline clonotypes are unknown. In blood, top tumor clones expanded by 2 weeks, shrinking by 4.

This TCR came from a man aged 60 to 69 with renal cell carcinoma. The rearrangement joins TRBV5-1 to TRBJ2-3, with D possibly matching TRBD2 (5 bases). The starting material was blood, obtained from a patient whose treatment included radiotherapy and nephrectomy. The CDR3 DNA follows: TGCGCCAGCAGCTTGGATACTAGACCAGATACGCAGTATTTT. Its translation: CASSLDTRPDTQYF.